This is a list of T cell receptor beta chains from one sample in a study of shared clonotypes between healthy human individuals. TCRdb keeps only in-frame clones here, not all; method: immunoSEQ multiplex PCR. The sample records around 510,000 clones, about 96% being singletons. The sequenced material came from naive CD4+ T cells sorted from blood. These receptor sequences come from a woman in her 30s in good health. Each CDR3 is given with its conserved first and last residue. D genes are given only for firm matches. Clone size is shown for a subset of rows, as once, few, many or a class of expanded clone.

abundance: .
d_gene: TRBD2
v_gene: TRBV4-1
j_gene: TRBJ2-7
CDR3nt: TGCGCCAGCAGCCAAGATCCAGGCGGGGGGGTGCAGTACTTC
CDR3aa: CASSQDPGGGVQYF

abundance: .
d_gene: .
v_gene: TRBV6-1
j_gene: TRBJ2-2
CDR3nt: TGTGCCAGCAGTGGGACCCGGGCCGGAGCCGGGGAGCTGTTTTTT
CDR3aa: CASSGTRAGAGELFF

abundance: .
d_gene: TRBD1
v_gene: TRBV11-1
j_gene: TRBJ2-1
CDR3nt: TGTGCCAGCAGCCTCCGGACAGGAGGCGATGAGCAGTTCTTC
CDR3aa: CASSLRTGGDEQFF

abundance: .
d_gene: .
v_gene: TRBV6-6
j_gene: TRBJ2-7
CDR3nt: TGTGCCAGCAGTTATGAAGGAGCAAGCTCCTACGAGCAGTACTTC
CDR3aa: CASSYEGASSYEQYF

abundance: .
d_gene: .
v_gene: TRBV6-1
j_gene: TRBJ1-1
CDR3nt: TGTGCCAGCAGTGCACAGGAGGACACTGAAGCTTTCTTT
CDR3aa: CASSAQEDTEAFF

abundance: .
d_gene: TRBD2
v_gene: TRBV10-3
j_gene: TRBJ2-5
CDR3nt: TGTGCCATCAGTGAGCCACGGGGGGTATCCCAGTACTTC
CDR3aa: CAISEPRGVSQYF

abundance: .
d_gene: TRBD1
v_gene: TRBV18
j_gene: TRBJ1-5
CDR3nt: TGTGCCAGCTCACCAGGGACAGGGAACAATCAGCCCCAGCATTTT
CDR3aa: CASSPGTGNNQPQHF

abundance: .
d_gene: .
v_gene: TRBV2
j_gene: TRBJ1-2
CDR3nt: TGTGCCAGCAGAGAATATGGCTACACCTTC
CDR3aa: CASREYGYTF

abundance: .
d_gene: .
v_gene: TRBV7-3
j_gene: TRBJ2-7
CDR3nt: TGTGCCAGCAGCTCAAAACTAGCACGAAGGTACGAGCAGTACTTC
CDR3aa: CASSSKLARRYEQYF

abundance: .
d_gene: .
v_gene: TRBV9
j_gene: TRBJ1-5
CDR3nt: TGTGCCAGCAGCGCGACAGGCAATCAGCCCCAGCATTTT
CDR3aa: CASSATGNQPQHF

abundance: .
d_gene: TRBD2
v_gene: TRBV5-4
j_gene: TRBJ2-1
CDR3nt: TGTGCCAGCAGCTTGGCCGTAGCGGGATCCTACAATGAGCAGTTCTTC
CDR3aa: CASSLAVAGSYNEQFF

abundance: .
d_gene: TRBD1
v_gene: TRBV2
j_gene: TRBJ1-2
CDR3nt: TGTGCCAGCAGTGGGGACAGAACCACTAACTATGGCTACACCTTC
CDR3aa: CASSGDRTTNYGYTF

abundance: .
d_gene: TRBD2
v_gene: TRBV28
j_gene: TRBJ2-1
CDR3nt: TGTGCCAGCAGACGCCCCCATACTAGCGCAACCTACAATGAGCAGTTCTTC
CDR3aa: CASRRPHTSATYNEQFF

abundance: few
d_gene: .
v_gene: TRBV10-3
j_gene: TRBJ1-5
CDR3nt: TGTGCCATCGGGCGGGATAGCAATCAGCCCCAGCATTTT
CDR3aa: CAIGRDSNQPQHF

abundance: .
d_gene: .
v_gene: TRBV5-1
j_gene: TRBJ2-3
CDR3nt: TGCGCCAGCAGCTCCGGGAGGGGGCTGGCAGATACGCAGTATTTT
CDR3aa: CASSSGRGLADTQYF

abundance: .
d_gene: .
v_gene: TRBV2
j_gene: TRBJ2-7
CDR3nt: TGTGCCAGCAGTGGCCTGTGGAGGGACACAGCCTACGAGCAGTACTTC
CDR3aa: CASSGLWRDTAYEQYF

abundance: .
d_gene: .
v_gene: TRBV7-3
j_gene: TRBJ1-1
CDR3nt: TGTGCCAGCAGCTTAGGTCAGACGAACACTGAAGCTTTCTTT
CDR3aa: CASSLGQTNTEAFF

abundance: .
d_gene: .
v_gene: TRBV10-3
j_gene: TRBJ2-7
CDR3nt: TGTGCCATCGGGACGGAGTTCTTTGGCGAGCAGTACTTC
CDR3aa: CAIGTEFFGEQYF

abundance: .
d_gene: .
v_gene: TRBV18
j_gene: TRBJ1-1
CDR3nt: TGTGCCAGCTCACCACCAGGGTTGTCTGAAGCTTTCTTT
CDR3aa: CASSPPGLSEAFF

abundance: once
d_gene: TRBD1
v_gene: TRBV5-1
j_gene: TRBJ1-1
CDR3nt: TGCGCCAGCAGCTATAACTCCGGGACAGGGGAAACTGAAGCTTTCTTT
CDR3aa: CASSYNSGTGETEAFF

abundance: .
d_gene: .
v_gene: TRBV14
j_gene: TRBJ1-2
CDR3nt: TGTGCCAGCAGCCTCGGCCTGGACGGCCAGTATGGCTACACCTTC
CDR3aa: CASSLGLDGQYGYTF

abundance: once
d_gene: TRBD1
v_gene: TRBV11-2
j_gene: TRBJ1-1
CDR3nt: TGTGCCAGCAGCCGGGACAGGGGTCCTGAAGCTTTCTTT
CDR3aa: CASSRDRGPEAFF

abundance: .
d_gene: TRBD2
v_gene: TRBV10-1
j_gene: TRBJ2-7
CDR3nt: TGCGCCAGCAGTTTAGCGGGAGGGCCCTACGAGCAGTACTTC
CDR3aa: CASSLAGGPYEQYF

abundance: .
d_gene: TRBD2
v_gene: TRBV19
j_gene: TRBJ2-2
CDR3nt: TGTGCCAGTAGATCCGGGACTAGCGGGGGCGGGGAGCTGTTTTTT
CDR3aa: CASRSGTSGGGELFF

abundance: .
d_gene: .
v_gene: TRBV18
j_gene: TRBJ2-7
CDR3nt: TGTGCCAGCGAAGCAGGGTCTGTGGGCGAGCAGTACTTC
CDR3aa: CASEAGSVGEQYF

abundance: once
d_gene: TRBD1
v_gene: TRBV5-1
j_gene: TRBJ2-1
CDR3nt: TGCGCCAGCAGCACACAGGGGGATGTTGAGCAGTTCTTC
CDR3aa: CASSTQGDVEQFF

abundance: .
d_gene: .
v_gene: TRBV19
j_gene: TRBJ1-4
CDR3nt: TGTGCCAGTACCCCCGCGGGCTTTGGCGAAAAACTGTTTTTT
CDR3aa: CASTPAGFGEKLFF

abundance: .
d_gene: .
v_gene: TRBV5-6
j_gene: TRBJ2-7
CDR3nt: TGTGCCAGCAGCGCCCCGACTTGGGGCGAGCAGTACTTC
CDR3aa: CASSAPTWGEQYF

abundance: .
d_gene: TRBD1
v_gene: TRBV18
j_gene: TRBJ1-2
CDR3nt: TGTGCCAGCTCACCATTGGACAGGGGACTCTATGGCTACACCTTC
CDR3aa: CASSPLDRGLYGYTF

abundance: .
d_gene: .
v_gene: TRBV2
j_gene: TRBJ1-1
CDR3nt: TGTGCCCAGCTCTTTTCCGGGGCCCCCACTGAAGCTTTCTTT
CDR3aa: CAQLFSGAPTEAFF

abundance: .
d_gene: TRBD2
v_gene: TRBV10-3
j_gene: TRBJ2-1
CDR3nt: TGTGCCATCAGTGAGTCGAGGACTAGCGGTCTAGGCTACAATGAGCAGTTCTTC
CDR3aa: CAISESRTSGLGYNEQFF

abundance: .
d_gene: .
v_gene: TRBV6-4
j_gene: TRBJ1-2
CDR3nt: TGTGCCAGCAGTGACTGGGGGGCACCTACTGGCTACACCTTC
CDR3aa: CASSDWGAPTGYTF

abundance: .
d_gene: .
v_gene: TRBV29-1
j_gene: TRBJ2-5
CDR3nt: TGCAGCGTTGAACACCCCCAAGAGACCCAGTACTTC
CDR3aa: CSVEHPQETQYF

abundance: .
d_gene: .
v_gene: TRBV4-2
j_gene: TRBJ1-5
CDR3nt: TGTGCCAGCAGCCAAGATCCCCAGGGTGTTGGCGCAGGAATTTATAGCAATCAGCCCCAGCATTTT
CDR3aa: CASSQDPQGVGAGIYSNQPQHF

abundance: .
d_gene: TRBD1
v_gene: TRBV27
j_gene: TRBJ2-3
CDR3nt: TGTGCCAGCAATGTAAGAGGACAGGGGTCAGATACGCAGTATTTT
CDR3aa: CASNVRGQGSDTQYF

abundance: .
d_gene: TRBD1
v_gene: TRBV28
j_gene: TRBJ1-3
CDR3nt: TGTGCCAGCAGTTTATGGACAGGGGCATCTGGAAACACCATATATTTT
CDR3aa: CASSLWTGASGNTIYF

abundance: .
d_gene: .
v_gene: TRBV18
j_gene: TRBJ1-5
CDR3nt: TGTGCCAGCTCACGGTCCCAGGGACATAATGGTAATAGCAATCAGCCCCAGCATTTT
CDR3aa: CASSRSQGHNGNSNQPQHF

abundance: .
d_gene: TRBD1
v_gene: TRBV29-1
j_gene: TRBJ2-7
CDR3nt: TGCAGCGTTGTAATGGGACAGGGAAGCTCCTACGAGCAGTACTTC
CDR3aa: CSVVMGQGSSYEQYF

abundance: .
d_gene: .
v_gene: TRBV25-1
j_gene: TRBJ1-4
CDR3nt: TGTGCCAGCAGTGAAGACGGGGCGGCGGTAAAACTGTTTTTT
CDR3aa: CASSEDGAAVKLFF

abundance: .
d_gene: .
v_gene: TRBV19
j_gene: TRBJ2-2
CDR3nt: TGTGCCAGTAGGGTGACAGAAATAACCGGGGAGCTGTTTTTT
CDR3aa: CASRVTEITGELFF

abundance: .
d_gene: TRBD1
v_gene: TRBV19
j_gene: TRBJ2-6
CDR3nt: TGTGCCAGCACCAGGGGGTACTCTGGGGCCAACGTCCTGACTTTC
CDR3aa: CASTRGYSGANVLTF

abundance: .
d_gene: .
v_gene: TRBV5-4
j_gene: TRBJ2-7
CDR3nt: TGTGCCAGCAGCACCGGAGCCAGGGGAGTCTTCGACGAGCAGTACTTC
CDR3aa: CASSTGARGVFDEQYF

abundance: .
d_gene: TRBD2
v_gene: TRBV29-1
j_gene: TRBJ2-2
CDR3nt: TGCAGCGTCGTAATAGCGGGAGGCTCGGACACCGGGGAGCTGTTTTTT
CDR3aa: CSVVIAGGSDTGELFF

abundance: .
d_gene: .
v_gene: TRBV19
j_gene: TRBJ1-5
CDR3nt: TGTGCCAGTAGCTCTGGATTGGAGTCTAGCAATCAGCCCCAGCATTTT
CDR3aa: CASSSGLESSNQPQHF

abundance: .
d_gene: .
v_gene: TRBV5-1
j_gene: TRBJ2-1
CDR3nt: TGCGCCAGCAGCTTCCAGGGGCTCTCCTACAATGAGCAGTTCTTC
CDR3aa: CASSFQGLSYNEQFF

abundance: .
d_gene: .
v_gene: TRBV6-6
j_gene: TRBJ2-1
CDR3nt: TGTGCCAGCAGTTCTCCGGAGACCTCGCGCAATGAGCAGTTCTTC
CDR3aa: CASSSPETSRNEQFF

abundance: .
d_gene: .
v_gene: TRBV30
j_gene: TRBJ2-7
CDR3nt: TGTGCCTGGAGTGTACGATACCACGAGCAGTACTTC
CDR3aa: CAWSVRYHEQYF

abundance: .
d_gene: TRBD2
v_gene: TRBV18
j_gene: TRBJ2-6
CDR3nt: TGTGCCAGCTCACCGGCGGGACTAGCGGGATCTGGGGCCAACGTCCTGACTTTC
CDR3aa: CASSPAGLAGSGANVLTF

abundance: .
d_gene: .
v_gene: TRBV5-1
j_gene: TRBJ2-1
CDR3nt: TGCGCCAGCAGCTACCAAGGGACCACTAACCCCTCGTACAATGAGCAGTTCTTC
CDR3aa: CASSYQGTTNPSYNEQFF

abundance: .
d_gene: .
v_gene: TRBV30
j_gene: TRBJ2-7
CDR3nt: TGTGCCTGGTCAGCGGATCCCTACGTCCAGCAGTACTTC
CDR3aa: CAWSADPYVQQYF

abundance: .
d_gene: TRBD2
v_gene: TRBV5-5
j_gene: TRBJ2-7
CDR3nt: TGTGCCAGCAGCCCCGGCGGCCTCGGACTAGCGGGGGGAAGCTCCTACGAGCAGTACTTC
CDR3aa: CASSPGGLGLAGGSSYEQYF

abundance: .
d_gene: .
v_gene: TRBV27
j_gene: TRBJ2-5
CDR3nt: TGTGCCAGCAGACCTAGAACGGGGAGTCTGGCAAACCAAGAGACCCAGTACTTC
CDR3aa: CASRPRTGSLANQETQYF

abundance: .
d_gene: .
v_gene: TRBV27
j_gene: TRBJ1-4
CDR3nt: TGTGCCTCCGGCCCGGGGGTCAATTATGAAAAACTGTTTTTT
CDR3aa: CASGPGVNYEKLFF

abundance: .
d_gene: .
v_gene: TRBV7-8
j_gene: TRBJ2-1
CDR3nt: TGTGCCAGCAGCCCTGGCGACGTTTCCTACAATGAGCAGTTCTTC
CDR3aa: CASSPGDVSYNEQFF

abundance: once
d_gene: TRBD1
v_gene: TRBV28
j_gene: TRBJ1-1
CDR3nt: TGTGCCAGCAGTTTTGCAGAGACAGGGGGCTCTAGGAACACTGAAGCTTTCTTT
CDR3aa: CASSFAETGGSRNTEAFF